Listed below are T cell receptor beta chains from one sample, sequenced in a study of blood T cell repertoires in COVID-19. Only in-frame clones appear in the TCRdb table, and some are missing; sequencing was by immunoSEQ multiplex PCR. There are about 160,000 clones in the sample; roughly 88% occur only once, and about 10% lies in the top ten. The sequencing sample was made of peripheral blood. These receptors were obtained from a woman of 80 years or more with active or convalescent COVID-19. Both conserved end residues are part of each CDR3. D genes are given only for firm matches. Some rows have no size entry. The others give once, few or many, or a class for an expanded clone.

J gene	V gene	CDR3 length	clone size	D gene	CDR3 DNA	CDR3 protein
TRBJ1-3	TRBV7-9	13	once	-	TGTGCCAGCACCGGGGGGACTGGAAACACCATATATTTT	CASTGGTGNTIYF
TRBJ1-1	TRBV6-2/TRBV6-3	14	-	-	TGTGCCAGCAGTTATGAGCGAAAGAACACTGAAGCTTTCTTT	CASSYERKNTEAFF
TRBJ2-1	TRBV3-1/TRBV3-2	17	-	TRBD2	TGTGCCAGCAGAACTACTAGCGGGGGGGCCTCCTACAATGAGCAGTTCTTC	CASRTTSGGASYNEQFF
TRBJ1-1	TRBV7-9	16	-	-	TGTGCCAGCAGCCAGATAGGGTCCTTCAGGGGCACTGAAGCTTTCTTT	CASSQIGSFRGTEAFF
TRBJ1-2	TRBV7-3	14	-	TRBD1	TGTGCCAGCAGCTGGACAGGGGGAAACTATGGCTACACCTTC	CASSWTGGNYGYTF
TRBJ2-2	TRBV27	12	-	-	TGTGCCAGCAGTCCAAACACCGGGGAGCTGTTTTTT	CASSPNTGELFF
TRBJ1-5	TRBV6-2/TRBV6-3	13	once	-	TGTGCCAGCAGTTACTCGGCGGGTCAGCCCCAGCATTTT	CASSYSAGQPQHF
TRBJ2-7	TRBV6-5	15	once	TRBD1	TGTGCCAGCAGTTACTTTAGACAGGGGGCCTACGAGCAGTACTTC	CASSYFRQGAYEQYF
TRBJ2-3	TRBV5-4	16	-	TRBD2	TGTGCCAGCAGCTTGGGGACTAGCGGGGGGATCTACACGCAGTATTTT	CASSLGTSGGIYTQYF
TRBJ1-1	TRBV27	13	-	-	TGTGCCAGCAGTTTAGATCGGGGCACTGAAGCTTTCTTT	CASSLDRGTEAFF
TRBJ2-1	TRBV7-8	15	-	TRBD1	TGTGCCAGCAGCCCCATCGCGGACAGGGCCAATGAGCAGTTCTTC	CASSPIADRANEQFF
TRBJ1-5	TRBV7-9	15	-	TRBD1	TGTGCCATAGAAACAGGGGCTAACAGCAATCAGCCCCAGCATTTT	CAIETGANSNQPQHF
TRBJ1-2	TRBV28	14	-	TRBD1	TGTGCCAGCAGGGGACAGGGGGCCTACTATGGCTACACCTTC	CASRGQGAYYGYTF
TRBJ1-3	TRBV10-2	12	-	-	TGCGCCAGCGGAACAGGGTCGAACACCATATATTTT	CASGTGSNTIYF
TRBJ1-6	TRBV2	13	-	TRBD1	TGTGCCAGCAACCCGACAGGGGCATCACCCCTCCACTTT	CASNPTGASPLHF
TRBJ2-1	TRBV7-2	15	few	-	TGTGCCAGCAGCTTACGTCGCGGGGGCAGGAATGAGCAGTTCTTC	CASSLRRGGRNEQFF
TRBJ1-2	TRBV6-5	13	-	-	TGTGCCAGCAACTCCCCCGGGGGAGGAGGCTACACCTTC	CASNSPGGGGYTF
TRBJ2-7	TRBV6-2/TRBV6-3	16	-	TRBD2	TGTGCCAGCAGTCTATATACTAGCGGGGGGCTCTACGAGCAGTACTTC	CASSLYTSGGLYEQYF
TRBJ1-6	TRBV4-2	16	-	TRBD1	TGTGCCAGCAGCCAAGAAACAGGGGGCTCCATATCACCCCTCCACTTT	CASSQETGGSISPLHF
TRBJ2-5	TRBV7-6	14	-	TRBD1	TGTGCCAGCAGCTTAGGGACAGGGGGGGAGACCCAGTACTTC	CASSLGTGGETQYF
TRBJ1-1	TRBV30	9	-	-	TGTGCCTGTCAGGGCAAAGCTTTCTTT	CACQGKAFF
TRBJ2-1	TRBV28	14	-	TRBD2	TGTGCCAGCAGTCGGCCCGGGGGAGGGAATGAGCAGTTCTTC	CASSRPGGGNEQFF
TRBJ1-2	TRBV4-3	15	few	-	TGCGCCAGCAGCCAAGGAGTGACAGTACTTTATGGCTACACCTTC	CASSQGVTVLYGYTF
TRBJ2-7	TRBV9	17	-	TRBD2	TGTGCCAGCAGCGTAGCCCCTACCAGCGGGGGACTTTACGAGCAGTACTTC	CASSVAPTSGGLYEQYF
TRBJ1-2	TRBV9	16	-	-	TGTGCCAGCAGCCCCAATTCAGGGATTTTAAACTCTGGCTACACCTTC	CASSPNSGILNSGYTF
TRBJ2-2	TRBV15	20	-	-	TGTGCCACCAGCAGAGATCTAAGGGCAGGGGCGCCGGCGAACACCGGGGAGCTGTTTTTT	CATSRDLRAGAPANTGELFF
TRBJ2-3	TRBV6-5	13	-	-	TGTGCCAGCAGTTACGACTACACAGATACGCAGTATTTT	CASSYDYTDTQYF
TRBJ2-2	TRBV6-2/TRBV6-3	16	-	-	TGTGCCAGCAGTCCCCGGAGGGGTTGGGACACCGGGGAGCTGTTTTTT	CASSPRRGWDTGELFF
TRBJ2-3	TRBV4-1	15	once	-	TGCGCCAGCAGCCAAGTTGGCACCCTCACAGATACGCAGTATTTT	CASSQVGTLTDTQYF
TRBJ1-1	TRBV5-1	14	-	-	TGCGCCAGCAGCTCACTGGGGGGGAACACTGAAGCTTTCTTT	CASSSLGGNTEAFF
TRBJ2-5	TRBV18	15	-	TRBD2	TGTGCCAGCTCACGACAAGCGGGGGGGGAAGAGACCCAGTACTTC	CASSRQAGGEETQYF